These 28 T cell receptor beta chains were all obtained from the same sample, sequenced in a study of T-cell memory formation after mild COVID-19. Via MiXCR, TCRdb re-called the 5' RACE reads, giving one row per CDR3 protein. This repertoire shows 40,000 to 55,000 distinct CDR3 sequences, 9.5% to 15% found once; its top ten account for almost 25%. The sequenced sample consisted of PBMCs or a T cell subset sorted from them (not recorded which). Receptors originate from a man younger than 35 who had mild COVID-19 (a few samples of this study predate the infection). Cell type and time point are not known.

The sample holds many counts of this clonotype. The chain is built from TRBV7-3 and TRBJ2-1; D may be TRBD2 (6 bases). Trimming pared 5 bases from V and 3 bases from J, leaving 17 bases between. Looked up from germline, CDR1 is SGHTA and CDR2 is FQGTGA. The CDR3 has 16 residues. The CDR3, as DNA: TGTGCCAGCAGCCCTAATCCCGGACTACACTACAATGAGCAGTTCTTC. This sequence encodes CASSPNPGLHYNEQFF.

This clonotype was found many times. The J gene is TRBJ2-7, the V gene TRBV7-3; D gene uncertain. Germline lookup yields CDR1 SGHTA and CDR2 FQGTGA. Trimming took 1 base from V and 3 from J, leaving 13 bases between them. The CDR3 covers 15 residues. The CDR3, as DNA: TGTGCCAGCAGCTTAAACCCAGCCCACTACTACGAGCAGTACTTC. It is translated as CASSLNPAHYYEQYF.

There are a few counts of this clonotype. The rearrangement uses TRBV6-5 and TRBJ1-1, with D unclear. In germline, CDR1 is MNHEY, CDR2 SVGAGI. The CDR3 contains 15 residues. V lost 5 bases, J lost 1 base, and 14 bases lay in between. The CDR3 reads CASSNRARTNTEAFF. The CDR3 DNA reads as TGTGCCAGCAGTAATCGCGCCAGAACGAACACTGAAGCTTTCTTT.

This clonotype was seen many times. The rearrangement links TRBV20-1 to TRBJ2-7, with D unclear. CDR3 length: 12 residues. V was shortened by 6 bases and J by 4 bases, with 13 bases between the two germline ends. The V gene's germline CDR1 is DFQATT and CDR2 SNEGSKA (reference sequence). The CDR3 sequence is CSATDRRYEQYV. In nucleotides, the CDR3 is TGCAGTGCCACTGACCGACGATACGAGCAGTACGTC.

The chain carries TRBV29-1 and TRBJ2-7, with TRBD1 as a possible D gene (6 bases). The CDR3 has 13 amino acids. The germline gives CDR1 SQVTM, CDR2 ANQGSEA. The CDR3 loop is CRLDRFYPLEQYV. As DNA, the CDR3 is TGCAGGTTAGACAGGTTCTACCCCCTCGAGCAGTACGTC.

This clonotype has just a few counts. The chain employs TRBV7-6 and TRBJ2-5, with a possible D match to TRBD1 (5 bases). Germline CDR1 reads SGHVS; CDR2 reads FNYEAQ. CDR3 length: 12 amino acids. V lost 2 bases and J 5 bases, leaving 6 bases between the germline ends. The CDR3 DNA reads TGTGCCAGCAGCTTAAACAGGGAGACCCAGTACTTC. Translating gives CASSLNRETQYF. Based on the CDR3 plus reference TRBV7-6 and TRBJ2-5, the full variable domain is GAGVSQSPRYKVTKRGQDVALRCDPISGHVSLYWYRQALGQGPEFLTYFNYEAQQDKSGLPNDRFSAERPEGSISTLTIQRTEQRDSAMYRCASSLNRETQYFGPGTRLLVL.

The chain is built from TRBV18 and TRBJ2-7; TRBD1 agrees at 9 bases. Per germline, CDR1 KGHSH and CDR2 LQKENI. V gave up 3 bases and J gave up 1 base; unmatched junction bases: 10. The CDR3 sequence is 17 residues long. The DNA for the CDR3 is TGTGCCAGCTCACCTTACTCGGACAGGGGACTTTCCTACGAGCAGTACGTC. Protein sequence: CASSPYSDRGLSYEQYV.

This clonotype was counted only a few times. The chain carries TRBV7-3 and TRBJ2-3, with D perhaps matching TRBD2 (6 bases). The CDR3 length is 13 residues. V lost 4 bases and J lost 6, with 11 bases in between. Germline V gene data show CDR1 as SGHTA and CDR2 as FQGTGA. CDR3 coding DNA: TGTGCCAGCAGCTCGGGAGATGAGGATACGCAGTATTTT. Protein sequence: CASSSGDEDTQYF.

This clonotype was recorded many times. The V call is TRBV7-3, the J call TRBJ2-6, with no clear D. The length of the CDR3 is 14 residues. CDR1 is SGHTA and CDR2 is FQGTGA in the germline V gene. V lost 1 base and J lost 0, with 1 base in between. CDR3 in DNA: TGTGCCAGCAGCTTAAACTCTGGGGCCAACGTCCTGACTTTC. It yields the protein CASSLNSGANVLTF.

V and J are TRBV5-1 and TRBJ2-3; 8 bases match TRBD2. After removal of 3 bases from V and 2 bases from J, the junction contained 5 bases not matched to a gene. This CDR3 contains 15 residues. Germline CDR1 and CDR2: SGHRS and YFSETQ. The CDR3 coding sequence is TGCGCCAGCAGCTATAGCGGGGCCCCCACAGATACGCAGTATTTT. Its translation: CASSYSGAPTDTQYF.

The sample holds many counts of this clonotype. This chain joins TRBV6-2 or TRBV6-3 and TRBJ2-7; D possibly corresponds to TRBD1 (5 bases). V shed 6 bases and J shed 2 bases, with 17 bases lying between them. The V gene's germline CDR1 is MNHEY and CDR2 SVGEGT. The length of the CDR3 is 15 residues. The CDR3 sequence: CASSFQDGATYEQYV. The CDR3 DNA follows: TGTGCCAGCAGCTTTCAGGATGGGGCTACCTACGAGCAGTACGTC.

V and J are TRBV4-2 and TRBJ1-4; D is unclear. The CDR3 is 15 amino acids. V dropped 3 bases and J dropped 5 bases, with 13 bases sitting between them. The germline V gene has CDR1 LGHNA and CDR2 YNFKEQ. DNA for the CDR3: TGTGCCAGCAGCCATGAGGACCGCTGGAATGAAAAACTGTTTTTT. Protein product: CASSHEDRWNEKLFF.

This clonotype was seen more than once but under ten times. V usage is TRBV6-5 and J usage is TRBJ1-2; 10 nucleotides line up with TRBD1. The germline gives CDR1 MNHEY, CDR2 SVGAGI. The CDR3 length is 19 residues. V shed 2 bases and J 5 bases; nucleotides not matched to a gene: 17. In nucleotides, the CDR3 is TGTGCCAGCAGTTACCTCGGGACAGGGGTCCCAAGAGGGAGTTATGGCTACACCTTC. Translated, it gives CASSYLGTGVPRGSYGYTF.

This clonotype was found many times. This CDR3 is CASSPTGKTDTQYF. Written as DNA, the CDR3 is TGTGCCAGCTCACCGACGGGGAAGACAGATACGCAGTATTTT. The chain couples TRBV18 to TRBJ2-3, with D tentatively TRBD2 (5 bases). Germline assignment: CDR1 KGHSH and CDR2 LQKENI. V lost 3 bases, J lost 3 bases, and 10 bases lay in between. This CDR3 has 14 residues.

This clonotype was seen only a few times. This sequence joins TRBV6-2 or TRBV6-3 and TRBJ2-3; D unclear. Between the trimmed V and J ends, which lost 8 bases and 2 bases, there was a span of 8 bases. The CDR3 spans 12 residues. Germline values: CDR1 MNHEY, CDR2 SVGEGT. As DNA, the CDR3 is TGTGCCAGCGGCGGATTCACAGATACGCAGTATTTT. It translates to CASGGFTDTQYF.

In its sample, this clonotype was seen many times. The chain links TRBV7-2 to TRBJ2-5; D gene unclear. Trimming took off 2 bases at V and 1 base at J, with 14 bases between the two ends. The CDR3 totals 16 residues. CDR1 is SGHTA, CDR2 FQGNSA, per germline. DNA of the CDR3: TGTGCCAGCAGCTTAATAGTGCCGTTTTTCCAAGAGACCCAGTACTTC. Translated, it gives CASSLIVPFFQETQYF.

This clonotype was seen a handful of times. This chain links TRBV5-1 with TRBJ1-6; D is unresolved. This CDR3 spans 17 amino acids. Germline values: CDR1 SGHRS, CDR2 YFSETQ. V was trimmed by 0 bases and J by 10 bases, leaving 20 bases between them. The CDR3 bases are TGCGCCAGCAGCTTGGCCGCCGAAGGCCGAGGGCGGTCACCCCTCCACTTT. Its protein is CASSLAAEGRGRSPLHF.

The chain carries TRBV5-1 and TRBJ2-3; D is possibly TRBD2 (6 bases). In germline, CDR1 is SGHRS, CDR2 YFSETQ. The ends were cut back, 6 bases at V and 3 bases at J, with 17 bases in the middle. The CDR3 has 15 amino acids. The CDR3 region is CASKAVAGPTDTQYF. Here the CDR3 DNA reads TGCGCCAGCAAAGCTGTGGCGGGGCCGACAGATACGCAGTATTTT.

This clonotype was seen ten or more times. CDR3: CASSPQGQAPDTQYF. The DNA for the CDR3 is TGTGCCAGCAGCCCGCAAGGACAGGCGCCAGATACGCAGTATTTT. This chain uses TRBV7-3 with TRBJ2-3; 7 bases map to TRBD1. The CDR3 extends over 15 amino acids. Germline loops: CDR1 SGHTA, CDR2 FQGTGA. V shed 5 bases and J 4 bases; nucleotides not matched to a gene: 9.

In its sample, this clonotype was seen many times. The J gene is TRBJ2-5, the V gene TRBV5-6, with 11 bases identical to TRBD2. Germline V gives CDR1 SGHDT, CDR2 YYEEEE. The CDR3 covers 14 residues. With 4 bases clipped from V and 9 bases from J, the junction kept 8 bases outside the gene matches. CDR3 residues: CASSQTSGVGPQYF. In nucleotides, the CDR3 is TGTGCCAGCAGCCAGACTAGCGGGGTCGGGCCCCAGTACTTC.

This clonotype was counted a few times. This chain uses TRBV9 with TRBJ2-3; D unresolved. Germline CDR1 reads SGDLS; CDR2 reads YYNGEE. V shed 2 bases and J shed 3 bases, with 4 bases lying between them. The CDR3 covers 12 residues. DNA of the CDR3: TGTGCCAGCAGCGTCCTTACAGATACGCAGTATTTT. Amino acids: CASSVLTDTQYF.

This chain joins TRBV20-1 and TRBJ1-2; no reliable D call. V lost 3 bases to trimming and J lost 6 bases, with 20 bases between them. Germline values: CDR1 DFQATT, CDR2 SNEGSKA (reference sequence). The CDR3 is 15 residues long. In nucleotides, the CDR3 is TGCAGTGCTAGCGAGGGAAATTACGGACTGAATGGCTACACCTTC. Encoded protein: CSASEGNYGLNGYTF.

Many counts were recorded for this clonotype. This chain uses TRBV6-2 or TRBV6-3 with TRBJ2-3; D unresolved. The CDR3 loop spans 13 amino acids. The V end was cut by 4 bases, the J end by 3 bases, with 8 bases between. Germline CDR1 is MNHEY and CDR2 is SVGEGT. The CDR3 DNA follows: TGTGCCAGCAGTTCGGACGAAACAGATACGCAGTATTTT. Its protein is CASSSDETDTQYF.

The CDR3 nucleotides are TGTGCCAGCAGTTACTCGGAGGGTGCGGAAAAACTGTTTTTT. It yields the protein CASSYSEGAEKLFF. The gene calls are TRBV6-6 and TRBJ1-4; D call uncertain. V lost 0 bases, J lost 8 bases, and 10 bases lay in between. Germline CDR1 is MNHNY and CDR2 is SVGAGI (reference sequence). The CDR3 runs 14 residues.

This clonotype was counted many times. This chain connects TRBV7-9 to TRBJ2-3, with 9 bases aligning to TRBD1. V lost 6 bases and J lost 3; bases outside the gene matches: 7. Germline V gives CDR1 SEHNR, CDR2 FQNEAQ (reference sequence). CDR3 length: 15 residues. CDR3 nucleotides: TGTGCCAGCAGATCCGGGACAGGGTCGACAGATACGCAGTATTTT. Translation gives CASRSGTGSTDTQYF.

There are many counts of this clonotype. The chain employs TRBV5-6 and TRBJ1-2, with TRBD1 as a possible D gene (6 bases). Trimming removed 3 bases at V and 3 bases at J, with 9 bases between. Per the germline V gene, CDR1 is SGHDT and CDR2 is YYEEEE. This CDR3 spans 13 amino acids. DNA for the CDR3: TGTGCCAGCAGCTCAGGACAGTACTATGGCTACACCTTC. Residues: CASSSGQYYGYTF.

The V gene is TRBV7-6, the J gene TRBJ2-2; D is perhaps TRBD1 (5 bases). Germline V gene data show CDR1 as SGHVS and CDR2 as FNYEAQ. V lost 1 base to trimming and J lost 8 bases, with 11 bases between them. This CDR3 spans 14 amino acids. The CDR3 region is CASSLEGPGGELFF. In DNA, the CDR3 is TGTGCCAGCAGCTTAGAGGGGCCTGGTGGGGAGCTGTTTTTT.

The chain carries TRBV27 and TRBJ1-2; weak D call: TRBD1 (5 bases). Germline lookup yields CDR1 MNHEY and CDR2 SMNVEV (reference sequence). The CDR3 is made up of 14 amino acids. Deletions cut 5 bases from V and 8 bases from J, with 18 bases between. Here the CDR3 DNA reads TGTGCCAGCAGTGTTGGAGGACCCTGGGACGGCTACACCTTC. This codes for CASSVGGPWDGYTF.